The 5 T cell receptor beta chains presented below share a single source sample, sequenced in a study of blood T cell repertoires in COVID-19. The table came from immunoSEQ multiplex PCR; TCRdb's copy has only in-frame clones and leaves some out. Of some 310,000 clones detected, around 90% appear once; the ten largest clones hold around 0.98%. Sequenced: peripheral blood. The source is a middle-aged woman with COVID-19, enrolled during active disease.

This chain connects TRBV28 to TRBJ1-3, with a tentative D call TRBD1 (5 bases). V lost 5 bases to trimming and J lost 2 bases, with 22 bases between them. There are 18 residues in the CDR3. Germline V gene data show CDR1 as MDHEN and CDR2 as SYDVKM. The CDR3 nucleotides read TGTGCCAGCAGTCTACCCCCCCAGGGCATCCTAGCTGGAAACACCATATATTTT. Translating it yields CASSLPPQGILAGNTIYF.

V and J are TRBV6-5 and TRBJ2-7; 7 bases fit TRBD2. The trim removed 4 bases at V and 0 bases at J, leaving 6 bases unmatched. The CDR3 is made up of 15 amino acids. Germline assignment: CDR1 MNHEY and CDR2 SVGAGI. The CDR3 DNA reads as TGTGCCAGCAGTTTCGGACTAGGGAGCTCCTACGAGCAGTACTTC. Residues: CASSFGLGSSYEQYF.

The rearrangement uses TRBV12-3 or TRBV12-4 and TRBJ1-2; D is perhaps TRBD1 (6 bases). There are 13 residues in the CDR3. V was shortened by 5 bases and J by 4 bases, with 11 bases between the two germline ends. The CDR3 DNA is TGTGCCAGCAGTGCGACAGGCACCTATGGCTACACCTTC. Translated, it gives CASSATGTYGYTF.

This chain links TRBV2 with TRBJ1-1, with 8 bases lining up with TRBD1. The CDR3 covers 13 residues. V lost 6 bases, J lost 5 bases, and 5 bases stayed unmatched. Germline CDR1 reads SNHLY; CDR2 reads FYNNEI. Written as DNA, the CDR3 is TGTGCCAGCAGCGAAACAGGGGGGACTGAAGCTTTCTTT. It codes for CASSETGGTEAFF.

The V call is TRBV6-2 or TRBV6-3, the J call TRBJ2-1; tentatively, D is TRBD2 (6 bases). Germline CDR1 MNHEY, CDR2 SVGEGT. Trimming removed 1 base at V and 0 bases at J, with 13 bases between. This CDR3 region has 17 residues. The chain's CDR3 is CASSYFNRGSSYNEQFF. CDR3 bases: TGTGCCAGCAGTTACTTCAATCGGGGGAGCTCCTACAATGAGCAGTTCTTC.